This passage covers 23 T cell receptor beta chains from one sample sequenced in a study of T-cell memory formation after mild COVID-19. TCRdb reprocessed the 5' RACE reads via MiXCR and lists one record per CDR3 protein. The repertoire holds some 300,000 distinct CDR3 sequences, with 20% to 25% as singletons. Specimen: PBMCs or a T cell subset sorted from them (not recorded which). Source of these receptors: a young man who had mild COVID-19 (a few samples of this study predate the infection). Cell type and time point are not known.

This clonotype occurred many times. This chain joins TRBV10-3 and TRBJ2-3; TRBD2 aligns across 7 bases. This CDR3 spans 14 amino acids. The junction had 5 bases not matched to a gene; V was cut back by 6 bases and J by 2 bases. Germline V gives CDR1 ENHRY, CDR2 SYGVKD. CDR3 in amino acids: CAIRASGDTDTQYF. Written as DNA, the CDR3 is TGTGCCATCAGGGCTAGCGGTGACACAGATACGCAGTATTTT.

This sequence joins TRBV7-9 and TRBJ1-2, with D possibly TRBD1 on 6 matching bases. Per the germline V gene, CDR1 is SEHNR and CDR2 is FQNEAQ (reference sequence). Trimming pared 4 bases from V and 8 bases from J, leaving 14 bases between. CDR3 size: 13 residues. CDR3 DNA sequence: TGTGCCAGCAGCTCCACAGGGACCTCCGGCTACACCTTC. This translates into CASSSTGTSGYTF.

There are a few counts of this clonotype. V is TRBV28 and J is TRBJ2-5; the D is unclear. CDR1 and CDR2 (germline): MDHEN, SYDVKM. The ends were cut back, 6 bases at V and 5 bases at J, with 13 bases in the middle. The CDR3 runs 13 residues. The CDR3 coding sequence is TGTGCCAGCAGCGACCAAAACGGGGAGACCCAGTACTTC. Translating it yields CASSDQNGETQYF.

This clonotype showed up just a few times. The chain has TRBV15 and TRBJ2-1; D not certain. Looked up from germline, CDR1 is LNHNV and CDR2 is YYDKDF (reference sequence). There are 11 residues in the CDR3. Trimming stripped 1 base from V and 10 bases from J, with 5 bases between. The CDR3 loop reads CATSRVAEQFF. CDR3 nucleotide sequence: TGTGCCACCAGCAGAGTGGCCGAGCAGTTCTTC.

This clonotype was counted between two and nine times. The V and J genes are TRBV7-2 and TRBJ2-3, with D unclear. CDR1 and CDR2 (germline): SGHTA, FQGNSA. The CDR3 has 14 amino acids. V was trimmed by 2 bases and J by 6 bases, leaving 12 bases between them. CDR3 sequence reads: CASSLPFSTDTQYF. The CDR3 bases are TGTGCCAGCAGCTTACCCTTTAGTACGGATACGCAGTATTTT.

The genes are TRBV20-1 and TRBJ2-7; 8 nucleotides line up with TRBD1. There are 14 residues in the CDR3. The V gene's germline CDR1 is DFQATT and CDR2 SNEGSKA (reference sequence). Unmatched junction bases numbered 6, after V lost 0 bases and J lost 5 bases. This CDR3 reads CSARDPTTGDEQYF. CDR3 in DNA: TGCAGTGCTAGAGACCCCACGACAGGGGACGAGCAGTACTTC.

This clonotype came up a few times. The V call is TRBV7-9, the J call TRBJ2-7; no reliable D call. This CDR3 spans 12 amino acids. Germline V gene lookup returns CDR1 SEHNR and CDR2 FQNEAQ (reference sequence). Trimming pared 1 base from V and 3 bases from J, leaving 4 bases between. CDR3 protein: CASSLVRYEQYV. CDR3 bases: TGTGCCAGCAGCTTAGTCCGCTACGAGCAGTACGTC.

This clonotype was seen a handful of times. The chain joins TRBV6-5 to TRBJ2-3; D not certain. Germline V gives CDR1 MNHEY, CDR2 SVGAGI. The CDR3 is made up of 13 amino acids. Trimming took off 5 bases at V and 8 bases at J, with 14 bases between the two ends. The CDR3 coding sequence is TGTGCCAGCAGTAATCCACGGTGGAGTACGCAGTATTTT. Encoded protein: CASSNPRWSTQYF.

This clonotype showed up just a few times. This rearrangement joins TRBV24-1 to TRBJ1-1; perhaps TRBD1 as D (5 bases). This CDR3 region has 12 residues. The V end was cut by 7 bases, the J end by 2 bases, with 7 bases between. The germline V gene has CDR1 KGHDR and CDR2 SFDVKD. The CDR3 region has the DNA TGTGCCACCAGGCAGGGCAACACTGAAGCTTTCTTT. This encodes CATRQGNTEAFF.

The chain recombines TRBV20-1 with TRBJ1-6; D call uncertain. Germline CDR1 reads DFQATT; CDR2 reads SNEGSKA (reference sequence). The CDR3 runs to 14 residues. V was pared by 6 bases and J by 6 bases, with 15 bases between. The CDR3 spells CSARLALTNSPLHF. As DNA, the CDR3 is TGCAGTGCCCGACTGGCCCTTACTAATTCACCCCTCCACTTT.

A few counts support this clonotype. The chain joins TRBV2 to TRBJ2-3; D is ambiguous. Looked up from germline, CDR1 is SNHLY and CDR2 is FYNNEI. Trimming left V 9 bases short and J 0 bases short, with 13 bases between. The CDR3 totals 14 residues. The CDR3 reads CARALGSSTDTQYF. The CDR3 DNA sequence: TGTGCCAGAGCATTGGGTTCGAGCACAGATACGCAGTATTTT.

The rearrangement joins TRBV21-1 to TRBJ1-1; the listed D gene, TRBD1, was not tested against the DNA. TRBV21-1 is a recognized pseudogene. The CDR3 loop spans 15 amino acids. In nucleotides, the CDR3 is TGTGCCAGCAGCAAAGGCGGGTCGGGGGCGACTGAAGCTTTCTTT. Amino acids: CASSKGGSGATEAFF.

This chain links TRBV6-6 with TRBJ1-6; D unresolved. V was trimmed by 5 bases and J by 7 bases, leaving 18 bases between them. This CDR3 has 16 residues. CDR1 and CDR2 from the germline V gene are MNHNY and SVGAGI (reference sequence). The CDR3 nucleotides read TGTGCCAGCAGTCAACGGGAAGCAGTCGGAAATTCACCCCTCCACTTT. It codes for CASSQREAVGNSPLHF.

This chain connects TRBV2 to TRBJ1-4, with D unclear. V was trimmed by 8 bases and J by 2 bases, leaving 15 bases between them. The length of the CDR3 is 15 residues. The V gene's germline CDR1 is SNHLY and CDR2 FYNNEI. CDR3 amino acids: CASAPGDGTNEKLFF. The CDR3 DNA reads as TGTGCCAGCGCCCCAGGCGACGGGACTAATGAAAAACTGTTTTTT.

The chain employs TRBV28 and TRBJ2-2; D may be TRBD1 (5 bases). V lost 5 bases, J lost 6 bases, and 19 bases lay in between. Looked up from germline, CDR1 is MDHEN and CDR2 is SYDVKM. This CDR3 is 16 amino acids long. CDR3 bases: TGTGCCAGCAGTCTAACAGGTATCCTGCGTGCCGGGGAGCTGTTTTTT. It specifies CASSLTGILRAGELFF. Full variable domain (missing parts from reference TRBV28 and TRBJ2-2): DVKVTQSSRYLVKRTGEKVFLECVQDMDHENMFWYRQDPGLGLRLIYFSYDVKMKEKGDIPEGYSVSREKKERFSLILESASTNQTSMYLCASSLTGILRAGELFFGEGSRLTVL.

The genes are TRBV4-1 and TRBJ2-1, with 8 bases fitting TRBD2. Germline V gene data show CDR1 as MGHRA and CDR2 as YSYEKL. The CDR3 is made up of 16 amino acids. V trimming: 2 bases; J trimming: 4 bases; junction bases outside the gene matches: 7. CDR3: CASSQQGSGGYNEQFF. DNA for the CDR3: TGCGCCAGCAGCCAACAAGGGAGCGGGGGATACAATGAGCAGTTCTTC.

Details on this clonotype: At one of its ends the junction is not consistent with the germline gene, which may arise from a read error. V is TRBV2 and J is TRBJ1-6; no definite D call. The length of the CDR3 is 16 residues. CDR1 is SNHLY, CDR2 FYNNEI, per germline. The CDR3 DNA is TGTGCCAGCACCGTCCCCATAACCACGATCTATTCGCCCCTCCACTTT. Translation: CASTVPITTIYSPLHF. The full variable domain, in which reference TRBV2 and TRBJ1-6 provide the parts outside the CDR3, is EPEVTQTPSHQVTQMGQEVILRCVPISNHLYFYWYRQILGQKVEFLVSFYNNEISEKSEIFDDQFSVERPDGSNFTLKIRSTKLEDSAMYFCASTVPITTIYSPLHFGNGTRLTVT.

This clonotype was observed at least ten times. This chain connects TRBV24-1 to TRBJ2-1, with 8 bases identical to TRBD1. Germline lookup yields CDR1 KGHDR and CDR2 SFDVKD. V shed 2 bases, J shed 6 bases, and the junction held 8 bases outside the gene matches. The CDR3 has 16 amino acids. The CDR3 region has the DNA TGTGCCACCAGTGATTCGAGGCAGGGGGCAAGCAATGAGCAGTTCTTC. This codes for CATSDSRQGASNEQFF.

V gene TRBV20-1 combines with J gene TRBJ2-1; D unresolved. The CDR3 length is 13 residues. The V gene's germline CDR1 is DFQATT and CDR2 SNEGSKA (reference sequence). Trimming removed 6 bases from V and 0 bases from J, with 9 bases in between. The CDR3: CSARAYSYNEQFF. The CDR3, as DNA: TGCAGTGCGCGAGCGTACTCCTACAATGAGCAGTTCTTC.

The table lists this clonotype with a few counts. The V gene is TRBV4-3, the J gene TRBJ2-2, with D hard to call. CDR1 is LGHNA and CDR2 is YSLEER in the germline V gene. Trimming removed 0 bases at V and 0 bases at J, with 11 bases between. The CDR3 sequence is 17 residues long. The CDR3 spells CASSQEFRLANTGELFF. In DNA form, the CDR3 reads TGCGCCAGCAGCCAAGAATTTCGGCTAGCGAACACCGGGGAGCTGTTTTTT.

The chain combines TRBV9 with TRBJ2-7, with TRBD1 matching over 8 bases. With 1 base clipped from V and 7 bases from J, the junction kept 25 bases outside the gene matches. The CDR3 is made up of 20 amino acids. In germline, CDR1 is SGDLS, CDR2 YYNGEE. CDR3 sequence: CASSVKRFLRRQGATEEQYV. The CDR3 DNA is TGTGCCAGCAGCGTAAAGCGATTCCTAAGGCGGCAGGGGGCTACGGAGGAGCAGTACGTC.

J is TRBJ2-3 and V is TRBV9; the D gene is possibly TRBD2 (7 bases). V was cut by 0 bases and J by 4 bases, with 12 bases left in between. The CDR3 is 15 residues long. CDR1 and CDR2 (germline): SGDLS, YYNGEE. The CDR3 DNA follows: TGTGCCAGCAGCGTAGCTCGGGGGGCCGCAGATACGCAGTATTTT. Translating it yields CASSVARGAADTQYF.

DNA of the CDR3: TGTGCCAGCTGTGCCCAGGCGATCTCCTACGAGCAGTACTTC. Translation gives CASCAQAISYEQYF. The V call is TRBV2, the J call TRBJ2-7; no definite D call. V was pared by 8 bases and J by 0 bases, with 14 bases between. Germline CDR1 is SNHLY and CDR2 is FYNNEI. CDR3 size: 14 residues. Full variable domain (rest looked up from reference TRBV2 and TRBJ2-7): EPEVTQTPSHQVTQMGQEVILRCVPISNHLYFYWYRQILGQKVEFLVSFYNNEISEKSEIFDDQFSVERPDGSNFTLKIRSTKLEDSAMYFCASCAQAISYEQYFGPGTRLTVT.